The TCR beta chain described here comes from a study of long-term antiretroviral therapy in people with HIV (dated by TCRdb to 2022 to 2024). For the study in its entirety: The earliest samples were collected roughly a decade before the 2015 WHO recommendation for immediate ART, at a time when ART was usually postponed until CD4 counts fell. This retrospective serial study examined whether starting ART and sustained HIV suppression were associated with changes in the composition and diversity of the TRB repertoire in peripheral blood. A total of about 180 cryopreserved PBMC samples were contributed to the cohort by 30 adults with confirmed HIV infection, with samples collected serially over a mean of 6 years (range 1-12). Among the approximately 30 participants with HIV, eleven to twelve were female. No cross-contamination during QIAcube processing turned up in test extractions that ran a monoclonal T-cell line alongside about 30 polyclonal samples. Broad study findings and their caveats: Because pre-ART samples had limited cell numbers, unsorted PBMC were profiled rather than sorted CD4+ and CD8+ T cells. Since PBMC availability was limited, sequencing covered only the TCR beta chain, with no alpha chain pairing. ART initiation was associated with a significant increase in TRB diversity, but diversity stayed significantly below transplant donor controls even after long-term ART. At every time point, the repertoire was dominated by expanded TRB clones first identified before ART initiation, although this dominance fluctuated and, in many PLHIV, declined after ART. The samples span the years 2004 to 2017, and the ART regimens used at that time may not be as effective as current regimens. CDR3 length ranges in HIV repertoires were narrower than in controls, and network structure suggested an antigen-experienced repertoire with only a slight naive shift after ART. Inferences about post-ART repertoire changes are limited because no data were available on ART adherence, viral resistance or therapy changes.

Sequencing of the TRB variable region was done with the immunoSEQ hsTCRB v3.0 assay at survey level resolution. The target sequencing depth for TRB was about 40,000-55,000 T-cell genomes per sample. An Illumina MiSeq with a v3 150-cycle kit was used to sequence the pooled TRB libraries. Per the source publication's procedure: Repertoire analysis was performed in R inside a reproducible Nextflow workflow that covered QC, data transformation and analysis. LymphoSeq2, an R package for AIRR-Seq data exploration, was used to implement custom analyses. Several samples that produced fewer than 5000 total TRB sequences were removed, so approximately 190 HIV repertoires were analyzed. Of the 188 retained HIV repertoires, some 60 were collected before and roughly 130 after ART initiation. Repertoires were downsampled to 5000 TRB nucleotide sequences, with summary statistics averaged over 100 downsampling iterations. The analysis kept only TRB sequences whose CDR3 regions were at least seven amino acids long. Diversity was assessed using a clonality score derived from Shannon entropy and using the Gini coefficient. In the repertoire networks, any two of the top 5000 CDR3 amino acid sequences were linked whenever the two sequences differed by an edit distance of one. For TRB CDR3 amino acid sequences, GLIPH2 was used to predict antigen specificity groups and MHC restriction. CDR3 amino acid sequences were matched against VDJdb and McPAS-TCR to flag known CMV, EBV, HIV or tissue antigen associations. Pre-ART, post-ART and control groups were compared with Wilcoxon signed-rank tests and Holm-Bonferroni correction. The table comes from immuneACCESS by way of TCRdb, which keeps in-frame sequences with V and J called. Part of the clones is missing from these tables; in studies checked, under half for an unresolved V gene and the rest for unknown reasons. The D gene and trimming were derived from the DNA, and the V and J assignments and clone size from that table. The sample table holds approximately 5,700 clones, of which around 80% were seen once. The ten top clones hold roughly 10% of the sample.

To be included, a participant needed at least one PBMC sample from before ART initiation plus at least two post-ART samples. Every participant with HIV received treatment in the United States of America. Before DNA extraction, cryopreserved samples containing about 0.9-10 million PBMC were thawed and washed. At the time of the earliest PBMC sample for each participant with HIV, ages ranged from roughly 20 to 60 years. PBMC samples from each participant spanned 1-4 timepoints before ART initiation and 2-8 timepoints after ART initiation, with a median of 7 samples. For every participant, serial HIV viral load, CD4+ T-cell count, ART history and demographic data were obtained. Using a Qiagen kit on a QIAcube, genomic DNA was extracted from unsorted PBMC, with samples processed in batches of 12. This clone came up a few times. Its antigen specificity is not known. Per-nucleotide qualities are absent, and no much larger clonotype sits a single base away.

The sample here was unsorted PBMCs, taken 1.8 years before starting antiretroviral therapy. This sequence was found in a man in his forties with HIV.

The CDR3 protein is CAWTTGAVVNTEAFF. DNA sequence: TGTGCCTGGACCACCGGGGCGGTAGTGAACACTGAAGCTTTCTTT. The chain is encoded by TRBV30 joined to TRBJ1-1, and perhaps TRBD1 as D gene, on 5 matching bases. Trimming costs V 4 bases and J 0 bases, and their ends lie 15 bases apart. CDR1 is given as GTSNPN and CDR2 as SVGIG, both from the germline V gene (reference sequence). From the cysteine through the phenylalanine, the CDR3 covers 15 amino acids. Only CDR3 DNA is held: 45 bases, read in frame from base 1.